This TCR beta chain stems from a study of T cells after yellow fever vaccination. Background on the study: SMART-Seq v4 Ultra Low Input handled preparation of low-cell-number fractions.

Study outcomes and limitations: It was a small share of clonotypes that appeared in both CD4 and CD8 compartments. Weaker in magnitude, the secondary response showed a faster peak on day 5 versus 15. Most clones from primary vaccination were detected again post-booster (roughly 96% CD4, about 85% CD8).

TCRdb fed the 5' RACE reads into MiXCR, producing one record per CDR3 protein. Altogether under 600,000 distinct CDR3 sequences are present, 13% being singletons, with the ten largest covering roughly 13%. This clonotype was seen a few times. Its antigen is unidentified. The V gene end was trimmed by 6 bases and the J gene end by 2 bases; junction bases not matched to a gene: 5. Germline-derived CDR1 and CDR2 are MDHEN and SYDVKM. The length of the CDR3 is 14 residues. This TCR derives from a man aged 25-45 years who received the YFV17D yellow fever vaccine. The sample here was PBMCs, taken on the day of the yellow fever booster vaccination. The V call is TRBV28, the J call TRBJ2-7, with 9 positions matching TRBD2. CDR3: CASRELAGAYEQYF. As DNA, the CDR3 is TGTGCCAGCAGGGAACTAGCGGGTGCCTACGAGCAGTACTTC.